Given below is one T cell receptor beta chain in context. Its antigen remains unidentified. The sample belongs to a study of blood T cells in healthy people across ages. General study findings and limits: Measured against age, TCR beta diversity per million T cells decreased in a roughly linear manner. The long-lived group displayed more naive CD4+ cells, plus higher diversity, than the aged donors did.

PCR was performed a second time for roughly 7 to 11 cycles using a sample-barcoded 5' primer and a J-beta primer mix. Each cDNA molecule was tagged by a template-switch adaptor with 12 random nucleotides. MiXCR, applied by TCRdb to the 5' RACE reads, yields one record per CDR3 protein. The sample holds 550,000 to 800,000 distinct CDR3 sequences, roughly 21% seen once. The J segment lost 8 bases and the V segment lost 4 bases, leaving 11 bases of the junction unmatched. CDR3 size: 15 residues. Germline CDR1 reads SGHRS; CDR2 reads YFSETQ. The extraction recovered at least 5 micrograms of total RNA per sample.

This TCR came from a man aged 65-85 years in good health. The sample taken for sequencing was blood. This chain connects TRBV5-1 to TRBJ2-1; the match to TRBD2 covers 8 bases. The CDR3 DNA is TGCGCCAGCAGCCCGGGGGGGGTAGCTAGGGATGAGCAGTTCTTC. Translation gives CASSPGGVARDEQFF.